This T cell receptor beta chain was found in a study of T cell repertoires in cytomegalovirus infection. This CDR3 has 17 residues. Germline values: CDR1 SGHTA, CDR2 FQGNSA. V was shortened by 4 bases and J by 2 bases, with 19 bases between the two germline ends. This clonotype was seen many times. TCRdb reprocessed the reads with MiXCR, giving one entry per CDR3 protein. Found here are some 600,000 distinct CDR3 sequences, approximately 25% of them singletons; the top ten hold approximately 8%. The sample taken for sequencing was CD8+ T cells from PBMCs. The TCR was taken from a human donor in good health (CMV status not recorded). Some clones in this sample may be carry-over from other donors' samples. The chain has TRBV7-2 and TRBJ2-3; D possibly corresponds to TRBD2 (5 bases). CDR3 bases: TGTGCCAGCAGCTCGTCTTCGCTAGACTACTTCACAGATACGCAGTATTTT. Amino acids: CASSSSSLDYFTDTQYF.